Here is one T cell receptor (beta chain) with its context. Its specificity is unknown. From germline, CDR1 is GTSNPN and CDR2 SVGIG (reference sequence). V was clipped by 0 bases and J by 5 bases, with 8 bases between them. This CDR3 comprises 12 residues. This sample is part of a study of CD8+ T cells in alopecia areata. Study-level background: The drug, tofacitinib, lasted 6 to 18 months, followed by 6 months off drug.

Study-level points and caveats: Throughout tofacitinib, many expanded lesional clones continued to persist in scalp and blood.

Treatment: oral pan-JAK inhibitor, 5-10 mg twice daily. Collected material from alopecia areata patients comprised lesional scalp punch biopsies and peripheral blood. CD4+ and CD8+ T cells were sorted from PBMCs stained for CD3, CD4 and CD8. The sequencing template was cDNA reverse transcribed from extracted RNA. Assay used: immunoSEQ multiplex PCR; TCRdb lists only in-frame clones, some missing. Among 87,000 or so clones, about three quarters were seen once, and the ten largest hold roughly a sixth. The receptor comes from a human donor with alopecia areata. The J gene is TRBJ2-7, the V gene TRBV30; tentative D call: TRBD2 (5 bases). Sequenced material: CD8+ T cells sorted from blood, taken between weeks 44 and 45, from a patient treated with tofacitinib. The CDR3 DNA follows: TGTGCCTGGAGTGTAGGACTCCACGAGCAGTACTTC. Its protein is CAWSVGLHEQYF.